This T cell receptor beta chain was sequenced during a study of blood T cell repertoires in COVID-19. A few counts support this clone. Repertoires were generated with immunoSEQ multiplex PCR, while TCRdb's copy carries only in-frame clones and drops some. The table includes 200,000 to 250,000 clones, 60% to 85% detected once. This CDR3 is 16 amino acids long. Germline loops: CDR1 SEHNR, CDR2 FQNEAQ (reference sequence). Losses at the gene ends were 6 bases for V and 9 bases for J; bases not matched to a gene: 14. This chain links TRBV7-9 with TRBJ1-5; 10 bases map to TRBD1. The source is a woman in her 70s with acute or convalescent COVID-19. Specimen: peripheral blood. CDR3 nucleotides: TGTGCCAGCAGTCGCGGGGGACAGGGGAGGGGAAGGCCCCAGCATTTT. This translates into CASSRGGQGRGRPQHF. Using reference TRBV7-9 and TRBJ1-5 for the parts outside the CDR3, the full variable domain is DTGVSQNPRHKITKRGQNVTFRCDPISEHNRLYWYRQTLGQGPEFLTYFQNEAQLEKSRLLSDRFSAERPKGSFSTLEIQRTEQGDSAMYLCASSRGGQGRGRPQHFGDGTRLSIL.